These T cell receptor beta chains were read from a single sample in a study of beta chain features in type 1 diabetes. Produced via immunoSEQ multiplex PCR; TCRdb's table is partial and in-frame only. The table lists 200,000 to 250,000 clones, 9.6% of them singletons. Input material: naive CD4+ T cells from blood. The origin of the receptors is a woman between 18 and 29 years old in good health. CDR3s include the opening cysteine and the closing phenylalanine or tryptophan. A D gene is named only where the DNA matches it firmly. Clone sizes are given selectively: once, few, many, or a class where the clone is expanded.

D: .
J: TRBJ1-1
V: TRBV13
size: .
CDR3: CASSLGLWGRGTEAFF
DNA: TGTGCCAGCAGCTTAGGCCTTTGGGGGCGAGGAACTGAAGCTTTCTTT

D: TRBD2
J: TRBJ2-1
V: TRBV5-6
size: .
CDR3: CASSLDPGGAYNEQFF
DNA: TGTGCCAGCAGCTTGGATCCGGGAGGGGCCTACAATGAGCAGTTCTTC

D: .
J: TRBJ1-2
V: TRBV6-5
size: few
CDR3: CASSYSTAMNYGYTF
DNA: TGTGCCAGCAGTTACTCGACAGCCATGAACTATGGCTACACCTTC

D: TRBD2
J: TRBJ2-7
V: TRBV6-5
size: few
CDR3: CASSLSAGGPYEQYF
DNA: TGTGCCAGCAGCCTCTCCGCGGGGGGGCCCTACGAGCAGTACTTC

D: .
J: TRBJ2-5
V: TRBV7-9
size: few
CDR3: CASSLGVLEEETQYF
DNA: TGTGCCAGCAGCTTAGGAGTCCTAGAAGAGGAGACCCAGTACTTC

D: TRBD2
J: TRBJ2-5
V: TRBV9
size: few
CDR3: CASSVIAGVGTQYF
DNA: TGTGCCAGCAGCGTTATAGCGGGGGTGGGGACCCAGTACTTC

D: TRBD2
J: TRBJ2-1
V: TRBV7-8
size: .
CDR3: CASSLAQTSSSSYNEQFF
DNA: TGTGCCAGCAGCTTAGCCCAGACTAGCTCCAGCTCCTACAATGAGCAGTTCTTC

D: TRBD2
J: TRBJ2-3
V: TRBV5-1
size: .
CDR3: CASSLWTSPTDTQYF
DNA: TGCGCCAGCAGCCTCTGGACTAGCCCCACAGATACGCAGTATTTT

D: TRBD1
J: TRBJ2-7
V: TRBV18
size: .
CDR3: CASSPFGTGGAAGGSYEQYF
DNA: TGTGCCAGCTCACCATTCGGGACAGGGGGCGCAGCGGGAGGGTCCTACGAGCAGTACTTC

D: .
J: TRBJ2-7
V: TRBV29-1
size: few
CDR3: CSVDLTGSYEQYF
DNA: TGCAGCGTTGACCTGACAGGTTCCTACGAGCAGTACTTC

D: TRBD1
J: TRBJ2-7
V: TRBV7-6
size: .
CDR3: CASSLGQGAEEQYF
DNA: TGTGCCAGCAGTCTCGGACAGGGGGCGGAGGAGCAGTACTTC

D: .
J: TRBJ1-1
V: TRBV30
size: .
CDR3: CAWVPGGIEAFF
DNA: TGTGCCTGGGTCCCTGGGGGGATTGAAGCTTTCTTT

D: .
J: TRBJ1-4
V: TRBV7-9
size: few
CDR3: CASSQTEPATNEKLFF
DNA: TGTGCCAGCAGTCAGACGGAGCCCGCAACTAATGAAAAACTGTTTTTT

D: TRBD2
J: TRBJ2-7
V: TRBV5-4
size: few
CDR3: CASSSLREASYEQYF
DNA: TGTGCCAGCAGCTCTCTTCGGGAGGCGAGCTACGAGCAGTACTTC

D: TRBD2
J: TRBJ2-1
V: TRBV19
size: .
CDR3: CASSIDPGGSYNEQFF
DNA: TGTGCCAGTAGTATAGATCCGGGAGGCAGCTACAATGAGCAGTTCTTC

D: .
J: TRBJ2-3
V: TRBV4-2
size: .
CDR3: CASSQPKGTSINTDTQYF
DNA: TGTGCCAGCAGCCAACCAAAAGGGACTTCTATAAACACAGATACGCAGTATTTT

D: .
J: TRBJ2-7
V: TRBV18
size: .
CDR3: CASSPMTVGEQYF
DNA: TGTGCCAGCTCACCAATGACGGTGGGCGAGCAGTACTTC

D: TRBD2
J: TRBJ2-3
V: TRBV5-1
size: .
CDR3: CASSPVLAGGVTDTQYF
DNA: TGCGCCAGCAGCCCCGTACTAGCGGGAGGCGTCACAGATACGCAGTATTTT

D: .
J: TRBJ2-2
V: TRBV5-1
size: .
CDR3: CASSIRVTTNTGELFF
DNA: TGCGCCAGCAGCATACGGGTCACGACGAACACCGGGGAGCTGTTTTTT

D: .
J: TRBJ1-1
V: TRBV11-2
size: .
CDR3: CASSLDSRPFF
DNA: TGTGCCAGCAGCTTAGACTCCAGGCCCTTCTTT

D: TRBD1
J: TRBJ1-1
V: TRBV10-3
size: few
CDR3: CAISELGPGGTEAFF
DNA: TGTGCCATCAGTGAGTTAGGGCCAGGGGGCACTGAAGCTTTCTTT

D: .
J: TRBJ2-5
V: TRBV29-1
size: .
CDR3: CSVSPQGETQYF
DNA: TGCAGCGTTTCCCCTCAGGGAGAGACCCAGTACTTC

D: TRBD2
J: TRBJ2-1
V: TRBV14
size: few
CDR3: CASGMRLAGSNEQFF
DNA: TGTGCCAGCGGCATGAGGCTAGCGGGAAGCAATGAGCAGTTCTTC

D: .
J: TRBJ2-7
V: TRBV7-9
size: .
CDR3: CASSLLAGLVDVSSYEQYF
DNA: TGTGCCAGCAGCTTATTAGCCGGGTTGGTCGACGTGAGCTCCTACGAGCAGTACTTC

D: TRBD2
J: TRBJ2-7
V: TRBV25-1
size: few
CDR3: CASSPMGGSTSYEQYF
DNA: TGTGCCAGCAGCCCTATGGGAGGGTCTACCTCCTACGAGCAGTACTTC

D: .
J: TRBJ2-1
V: TRBV7-9
size: .
CDR3: CASSSPGLAEQFF
DNA: TGTGCCAGCAGCTCCCCGGGACTGGCTGAGCAGTTCTTC

D: .
J: TRBJ1-2
V: TRBV9
size: .
CDR3: CASSLTTGYGYTF
DNA: TGTGCCAGCAGCTTGACGACAGGCTATGGCTACACCTTC